The source of this T cell receptor (beta chain) is a study of technical replicates of blood from several donors. The method was immunoSEQ multiplex PCR; TCRdb's version includes in-frame clones alone and lacks a portion of them. The data hold about 12,000 clones, with approximately 95% observed a single time. This CDR3 comprises 14 residues. Germline V gene data show CDR1 as SGHAT and CDR2 as FQNNGV. The junction had 3 bases not matched to a gene; V was cut back by 3 bases and J by 6 bases. This clonotype was sampled from a human donor in good health. The sequenced sample consisted of PBMCs. The chain combines TRBV11-2 with TRBJ1-4; TRBD1 agrees at 8 bases. Here the CDR3 reads CASSFGQGDEKLFF. The CDR3 bases are TGTGCCAGCAGCTTCGGACAGGGAGATGAAAAACTGTTTTTT.